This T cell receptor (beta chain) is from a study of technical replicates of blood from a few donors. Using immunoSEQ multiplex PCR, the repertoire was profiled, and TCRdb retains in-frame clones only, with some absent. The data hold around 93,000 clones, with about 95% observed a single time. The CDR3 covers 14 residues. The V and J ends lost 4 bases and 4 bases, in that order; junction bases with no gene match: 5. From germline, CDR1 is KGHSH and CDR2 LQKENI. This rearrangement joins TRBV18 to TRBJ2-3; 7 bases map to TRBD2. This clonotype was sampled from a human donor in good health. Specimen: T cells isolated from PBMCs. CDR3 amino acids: CASSRGSAADTQYF. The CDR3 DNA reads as TGTGCCAGCTCACGCGGGAGCGCCGCAGATACGCAGTATTTT.